The 28 T cell receptor beta chains reported below all come from one sample, sequenced in a study of cytotoxic CD8 clonotypes in ibrutinib-treated CLL. Sequencing was performed with immunoSEQ multiplex PCR; in TCRdb, only in-frame clones are kept and a portion is missing. The sample holds some 130,000 clones, 84% seen once. The source was PBMCs, collected after 24 months of ibrutinib treatment. The receptors derive from a human donor with chronic lymphocytic leukemia.

This chain links TRBV19 with TRBJ2-1; possibly TRBD2 for D (6 bases). The ends were cut back, 3 bases at V and 1 base at J, with 10 bases in the middle. The CDR3 length is 15 residues. Germline CDR1 LNHDA, CDR2 SQIVND (reference sequence). CDR3 DNA sequence: TGTGCCAGTAGTATCGGCGGGGTTTCCTACAATGAGCAGTTCTTC. Amino acid sequence: CASSIGGVSYNEQFF.

This rearrangement joins TRBV7-2 to TRBJ2-2; 11 bases fit TRBD2. The trim removed 2 bases at V and 5 bases at J, leaving 7 bases unmatched. The CDR3 runs to 17 residues. Germline CDR1 SGHTA, CDR2 FQGNSA. The CDR3 loop is CASSLIAGGPGTGELFF. CDR3 coding DNA: TGTGCCAGCAGCTTAATAGCGGGGGGGCCCGGGACCGGGGAGCTGTTTTTT. Looking up the rest from reference TRBV7-2 and TRBJ2-2 gives the full variable domain: GAGVSQSPSNKVTEKGKDVELRCDPISGHTALYWYRQSLGQGLEFLIYFQGNSAPDKSGLPSDRFSAERTGGSVSTLTIQRTQQEDSAVYLCASSLIAGGPGTGELFFGEGSRLTVL.

This clone has a single count. V usage is TRBV21-1 and J usage is TRBJ1-5. TRBV21-1 is given as a pseudogene. This CDR3 has 16 amino acids. CDR3 DNA: TGTGCCAGCAGCAAAATCCGGGCAGAAGCTAATCAGCCCCAGCATTTT. Its translation: CASSKIRAEANQPQHF.

V and J are TRBV14 and TRBJ1-2; TRBD1 agrees at 7 bases. V gave up 2 bases and J gave up 8 bases; unmatched junction bases: 8. Looked up from germline, CDR1 is SGHDN and CDR2 is FVKESK. This CDR3 has 14 residues. DNA of the CDR3: TGTGCCAGCAGCCAACAGGGACAGCTGGGGGGCTACACCTTC. This codes for CASSQQGQLGGYTF.

The V call is TRBV19, the J call TRBJ1-6, with D perhaps TRBD1 (6 bases). The CDR3 loop spans 18 amino acids. The germline V and J ends were trimmed by 0 bases and 7 bases, with 19 bases remaining between them. Germline V gives CDR1 LNHDA, CDR2 SQIVND (reference sequence). The DNA for the CDR3 is TGTGCCAGTAGTATAGATCTGGCCGGGGGCGTCACGAATTCACCCCTCCACTTT. This encodes CASSIDLAGGVTNSPLHF.

This chain connects TRBV7-2 to TRBJ2-2; 7 bases align to TRBD1. Germline loops: CDR1 SGHTA, CDR2 FQGNSA. V shed 5 bases, J shed 2 bases, and the junction held 17 bases outside the gene matches. The CDR3 totals 19 residues. CDR3 in DNA: TGTGCCAGCAGCAGATACAGGGGTCCCCTCTTACAAAACACCGGGGAGCTGTTTTTT. Translating it yields CASSRYRGPLLQNTGELFF.

The rearrangement links TRBV2 to TRBJ1-3; D might be TRBD1 (5 bases). The CDR3 consists of 16 residues. Germline values: CDR1 SNHLY, CDR2 FYNNEI. The V end was cut by 3 bases, the J end by 3 bases, with 15 bases between. The CDR3 sequence: CASSDRGASLGNTIYF. The CDR3, as DNA: TGTGCCAGCAGTGATAGGGGTGCTTCCCTTGGAAACACCATATATTTT.

This sequence joins TRBV21-1 and TRBJ2-2; the table's D call, TRBD2, has no DNA check behind it. TRBV21-1 is a recognized pseudogene. The length of the CDR3 is 17 residues. In DNA, the CDR3 is TGTGCCAGCAGCATGAGCTTAGCGGAAGTGAACACCGGGGAGCTGTTTTTT. This codes for CASSMSLAEVNTGELFF.

The V and J genes are TRBV5-5 and TRBJ1-2; D gene ambiguous. Germline V gives CDR1 SGHKS, CDR2 YYEKEE (reference sequence). V was cut by 3 bases and J by 4 bases, with 13 bases left in between. There are 14 residues in the CDR3. The CDR3 region is CASSSQVDLYGYTF. The CDR3 nucleotides are TGTGCCAGCAGCTCCCAGGTGGATCTCTATGGCTACACCTTC. The whole variable domain, remainder taken from reference TRBV5-5 and TRBJ1-2, is DAGVTQSPTHLIKTRGQQVTLRCSPISGHKSVSWYQQVLGQGPQFIFQYYEKEERGRGNFPDRFSARQFPNYSSELNVNALLLGDSALYLCASSSQVDLYGYTFGSGTRLTVV.

V usage is TRBV30 and J usage is TRBJ1-5; TRBD1 matches at 10 bases. V shed 0 bases and J 4 bases; nucleotides not matched to a gene: 6. Germline CDR1 and CDR2: GTSNPN and SVGIG (reference sequence). The CDR3 contains 16 residues. CDR3 bases: TGTGCCTGGAGTGTACTTGGGGGACAGGGGAATCAGCCCCAGCATTTT. It translates to CAWSVLGGQGNQPQHF. Looking up the rest from reference TRBV30 and TRBJ1-5 gives the full variable domain: SQTIHQWPATLVQPVGSPLSLECTVEGTSNPNLYWYRQAAGRGLQLLFYSVGIGQISSEVPQNLSASRPQDRQFILSSKKLLLSDSGFYLCAWSVLGGQGNQPQHFGDGTRLSIL.

This clone is a singleton in its sample. The chain joins TRBV5-6 to TRBJ1-2; D is uncertain. Per germline, CDR1 SGHDT and CDR2 YYEEEE. CDR3 size: 13 residues. Between the trimmed V and J ends, which lost 0 bases and 3 bases, there was a span of 6 bases. CDR3 sequence (DNA): TGTGCCAGCAGCTTGGGTACGGACTATGGCTACACCTTC. Translation: CASSLGTDYGYTF.

In nucleotides, the CDR3 is TGTGCCATCATGTACGGGTTCGGCAGGGAAGCCCCAGATACGCAGTATTTT. It codes for CAIMYGFGREAPDTQYF. The chain recombines TRBV10-3 with TRBJ2-3, with D possibly being TRBD1 (5 bases). The ends were cut back, 7 bases at V and 4 bases at J, with 24 bases in the middle. Per germline, CDR1 ENHRY and CDR2 SYGVKD. The CDR3 extends over 17 amino acids.

CDR3 residues: CASSLSRVTDTQYF. DNA of the CDR3: TGTGCCAGCAGCTTGTCCAGGGTCACAGATACGCAGTATTTT. This chain uses TRBV7-6 with TRBJ2-3, with D possibly being TRBD1 (5 bases). Between the trimmed V and J ends, which lost 3 bases and 2 bases, there was a span of 9 bases. Germline V gene data show CDR1 as SGHVS and CDR2 as FNYEAQ. The CDR3 loop spans 14 amino acids.

About this clone: The junction departs from the called germline gene at one end, perhaps through a read error. This chain joins TRBV6-5 and TRBJ1-2, with TRBD1 matching over 12 bases. The CDR3 spans 12 residues. The V gene's germline CDR1 is MNHEY and CDR2 SVGAGI. CDR3 nucleotides: TGTGCCAGCAGTGCCGGGACAGGGGGCCTTGTGTGG. This encodes CASSAGTGGLVW.

This clone was counted between two and nine times. The sample has other DNA sequences that encode this CDR3 too. The rearrangement uses TRBV7-9 and TRBJ2-7; maybe TRBD1 (5 bases). CDR3 length equals 14 residues. The germline V gene has CDR1 SEHNR and CDR2 FQNEAQ (reference sequence). The ends were cut back, 5 bases at V and 2 bases at J, with 13 bases in the middle. CDR3 sequence (DNA): TGTGCCAGCAGCCCCCAGGGCACAGCCTACGAGCAGTACTTC. Translating it yields CASSPQGTAYEQYF.

V and J are TRBV7-2 and TRBJ1-2; a possible D gene is TRBD1 (5 bases). The germline gives CDR1 SGHTA, CDR2 FQGNSA. V lost 0 bases and J 0 bases, leaving 5 bases between the germline ends. The CDR3 has 14 amino acids. The CDR3 bases are TGTGCCAGCAGCTTAGCGGGGGCTAACTATGGCTACACCTTC. Encoded protein: CASSLAGANYGYTF.

This rearrangement joins TRBV4-2 to TRBJ2-5; weak D call: TRBD2 (6 bases). V was trimmed by 3 bases and J by 5 bases, leaving 16 bases between them. Germline assignment: CDR1 LGHNA and CDR2 YNFKEQ. The CDR3 totals 15 residues. CDR3 region: CASSHGGENSETQYF. The CDR3 DNA follows: TGTGCCAGCAGCCACGGCGGGGAAAATTCGGAGACCCAGTACTTC.

The chain carries TRBV27 and TRBJ1-2; no clear D gene. The CDR3 has 13 amino acids. Germline V gene lookup returns CDR1 MNHEY and CDR2 SMNVEV (reference sequence). Trimming removed 6 bases at V and 4 bases at J, with 12 bases between. This chain's CDR3 is CASSLQSSYGYTF. The CDR3 nucleotides are TGTGCCAGCAGCTTACAGAGTTCCTATGGCTACACCTTC.

This clone has a handful of counts. The chain employs TRBV2 and TRBJ1-1; 9 bases align to TRBD1. The junction had 7 bases not matched to a gene; V was cut back by 6 bases and J by 5 bases. CDR1 is SNHLY, CDR2 FYNNEI, per germline. The CDR3 totals 14 residues. The CDR3 coding sequence is TGTGCCAGCAGGGGACAGGGAGGTCGGACTGAAGCTTTCTTT. Translation: CASRGQGGRTEAFF.

Regarding this clone: This CDR3 is also generated by other DNA sequences in the sample. The rearrangement uses TRBV5-1 and TRBJ2-2, with 7 bases aligning to TRBD1. Germline values: CDR1 SGHRS, CDR2 YFSETQ. The junction had 1 base not matched to a gene; V was cut back by 0 bases and J by 2 bases. This CDR3 contains 15 residues. The CDR3 sequence is CASSLAGGNTGELFF. The CDR3 DNA is TGCGCCAGCAGCTTGGCAGGGGGAAACACCGGGGAGCTGTTTTTT.

There are a few counts of this clone. CDR3: CAWSDGDIDSPLHF. CDR3 nucleotides: TGTGCCTGGAGTGACGGGGACATCGATTCACCCCTCCACTTT. The chain joins TRBV30 to TRBJ1-6; a weak D match, TRBD1 (6 bases). CDR3 length: 14 amino acids. V lost 1 base and J 8 bases, leaving 12 bases between the germline ends. The germline V gene has CDR1 GTSNPN and CDR2 SVGIG (reference sequence). Drawing the rest from reference TRBV30 and TRBJ1-6, the complete variable domain is SQTIHQWPATLVQPVGSPLSLECTVEGTSNPNLYWYRQAAGRGLQLLFYSVGIGQISSEVPQNLSASRPQDRQFILSSKKLLLSDSGFYLCAWSDGDIDSPLHFGNGTRLTVT.

The chain carries TRBV30 and TRBJ1-3, with D maybe TRBD1 (5 bases). CDR1 GTSNPN and CDR2 SVGIG come from the germline V gene (reference sequence). Trimming took 3 bases from V and 0 from J, leaving 12 bases between them. This CDR3 is built from 15 residues. Here the CDR3 reads CAWRTSGYSGNTIYF. The CDR3 DNA follows: TGTGCCTGGAGGACTTCAGGGTACTCTGGAAACACCATATATTTT.

This clone was seen once. J is TRBJ2-1 and V is TRBV6-6; D gene ambiguous. Germline assignment: CDR1 MNHNY and CDR2 SVGAGI (reference sequence). The V gene lost 4 bases and the J gene lost 6 bases, with 7 bases spanning the gap. The CDR3 extends over 12 amino acids. In DNA form, the CDR3 reads TGTGCCAGCAGTTCCCCCCGCAATGAGCAGTTCTTC. Its translation is CASSSPRNEQFF.

The chain combines TRBV4-3 with TRBJ2-7; 7 bases align to TRBD2. Germline lookup yields CDR1 LGHNA and CDR2 YSLEER. This CDR3 is 14 amino acids long. Germline trimming cut 3 bases from V and 6 bases from J; bases unmatched to any gene: 8. CDR3 amino acids: CASSQGSGGGEQYF. The CDR3 region has the DNA TGCGCCAGCAGCCAGGGGTCGGGGGGAGGCGAGCAGTACTTC.

V usage is TRBV7-6 and J usage is TRBJ2-7; no reliable D call. Between the trimmed V and J ends, which lost 5 bases and 2 bases, there was a span of 13 bases. The germline V gene has CDR1 SGHVS and CDR2 FNYEAQ. CDR3 length equals 14 residues. For the CDR3, the DNA is TGTGCCAGCAGCCCCCCGGACGGCGCCTACGAGCAGTACTTC. Amino acids: CASSPPDGAYEQYF.

J is TRBJ1-2 and V is TRBV2, with D unclear. CDR3 size: 12 residues. Trimming took off 6 bases at V and 4 bases at J, with 9 bases between the two ends. Germline V lookup: CDR1 SNHLY, CDR2 FYNNEI. CDR3 residues: CASSDHTYGYTF. The CDR3 DNA reads TGTGCCAGCAGCGACCATACCTATGGCTACACCTTC.

V and J are TRBV29-1 and TRBJ2-5; 9 nucleotides align to TRBD2. The CDR3 consists of 13 residues. Germline V gene sequence: CDR1 SQVTM, CDR2 ANQGSEA. J was trimmed by 4 bases and V by 4 bases; bases with no gene match: 4. Here the CDR3 reads CSVGLAGSETQYF. In DNA form, the CDR3 reads TGCAGCGTTGGGCTAGCGGGGTCAGAGACCCAGTACTTC.

The chain links TRBV7-8 to TRBJ2-1; 7 bases fit TRBD1. Germline-derived CDR1 and CDR2 are SGHVS and FQNEAQ. This CDR3 comprises 12 residues. The V and J ends lost 4 bases and 12 bases, in that order; junction bases with no gene match: 6. This CDR3 reads CASSSTGARQFF. DNA for the CDR3: TGTGCCAGCAGCTCAACAGGGGCTAGGCAGTTCTTC.